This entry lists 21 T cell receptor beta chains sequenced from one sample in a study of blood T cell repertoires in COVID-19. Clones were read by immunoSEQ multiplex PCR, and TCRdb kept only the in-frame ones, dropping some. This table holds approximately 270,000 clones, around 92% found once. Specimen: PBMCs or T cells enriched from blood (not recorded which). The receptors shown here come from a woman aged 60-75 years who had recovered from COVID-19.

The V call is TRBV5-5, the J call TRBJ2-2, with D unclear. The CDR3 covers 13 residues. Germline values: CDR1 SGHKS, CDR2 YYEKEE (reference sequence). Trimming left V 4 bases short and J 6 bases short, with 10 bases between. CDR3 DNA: TGTGCCAGCAGCAGAGTCCCGCCCGGGGAGCTGTTTTTT. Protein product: CASSRVPPGELFF. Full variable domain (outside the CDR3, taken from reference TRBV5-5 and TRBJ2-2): DAGVTQSPTHLIKTRGQQVTLRCSPISGHKSVSWYQQVLGQGPQFIFQYYEKEERGRGNFPDRFSARQFPNYSSELNVNALLLGDSALYLCASSRVPPGELFFGEGSRLTVL.

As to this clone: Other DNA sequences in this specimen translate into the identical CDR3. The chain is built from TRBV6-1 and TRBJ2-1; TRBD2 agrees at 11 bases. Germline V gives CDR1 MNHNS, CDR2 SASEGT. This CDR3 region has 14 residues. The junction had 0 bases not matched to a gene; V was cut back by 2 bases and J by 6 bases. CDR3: CASSELAGGNEQFF. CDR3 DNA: TGTGCCAGCAGTGAACTAGCGGGAGGCAATGAGCAGTTCTTC.

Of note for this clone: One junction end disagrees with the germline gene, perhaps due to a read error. CDR3: CAGSTTAQETQYF. The CDR3 coding sequence is TGTGCCGGCAGTACGACTGCTCAAGAGACCCAGTACTTC. This chain links TRBV6-5 with TRBJ2-5; the D is unclear. Germline CDR1 reads MNHEY; CDR2 reads SVGAGI. The length of the CDR3 is 13 residues.

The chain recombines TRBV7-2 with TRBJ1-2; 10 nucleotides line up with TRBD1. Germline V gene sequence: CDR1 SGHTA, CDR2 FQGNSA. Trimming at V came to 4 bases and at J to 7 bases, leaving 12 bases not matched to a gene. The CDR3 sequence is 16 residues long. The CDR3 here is CASSSSGTGVMGGYTF. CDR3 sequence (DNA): TGTGCCAGCAGCTCGTCCGGGACAGGGGTTATGGGTGGCTACACCTTC.

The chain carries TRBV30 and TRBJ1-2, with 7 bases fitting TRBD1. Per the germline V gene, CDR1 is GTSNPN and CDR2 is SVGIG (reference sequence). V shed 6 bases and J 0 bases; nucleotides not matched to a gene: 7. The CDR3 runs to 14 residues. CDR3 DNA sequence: TGTGCCTGTACAAAGACAGGGACTAACTATGGCTACACCTTC. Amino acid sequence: CACTKTGTNYGYTF.

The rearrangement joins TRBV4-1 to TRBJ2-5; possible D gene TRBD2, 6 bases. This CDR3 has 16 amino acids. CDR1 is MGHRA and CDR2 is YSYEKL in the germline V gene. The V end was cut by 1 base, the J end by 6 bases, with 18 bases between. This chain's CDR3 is CASSQAPDYLGKTQYF. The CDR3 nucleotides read TGCGCCAGCAGCCAAGCCCCGGACTATCTGGGTAAGACCCAGTACTTC.

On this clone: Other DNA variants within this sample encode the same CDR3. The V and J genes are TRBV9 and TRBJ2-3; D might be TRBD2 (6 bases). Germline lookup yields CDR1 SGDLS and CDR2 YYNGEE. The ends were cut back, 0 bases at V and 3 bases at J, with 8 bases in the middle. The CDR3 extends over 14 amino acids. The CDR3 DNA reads TGTGCCAGCAGCGTAGCACGGGGGACAGATACGCAGTATTTT. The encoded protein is CASSVARGTDTQYF.

Here the CDR3 reads CASRGSGRGTYEQYF. DNA for the CDR3: TGTGCCAGCAGGGGTAGCGGGAGGGGGACCTACGAGCAGTACTTC. This chain connects TRBV6-5 to TRBJ2-7; TRBD2 aligns across 11 bases. The trim removed 6 bases at V and 2 bases at J, leaving 6 bases unmatched. The CDR3 has 15 residues. Looked up from germline, CDR1 is MNHEY and CDR2 is SVGAGI.

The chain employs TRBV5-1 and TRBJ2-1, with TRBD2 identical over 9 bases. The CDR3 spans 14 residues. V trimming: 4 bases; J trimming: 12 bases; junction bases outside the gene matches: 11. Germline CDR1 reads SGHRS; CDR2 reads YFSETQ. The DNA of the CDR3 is TGCGCCAGCAGCGCCGGCCCTAGCGGGGAGGGGCAGTTCTTC. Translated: CASSAGPSGEGQFF. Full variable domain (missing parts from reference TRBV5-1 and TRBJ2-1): KAGVTQTPRYLIKTRGQQVTLSCSPISGHRSVSWYQQTPGQGLQFLFEYFSETQRNKGNFPGRFSGRQFSNSRSEMNVSTLELGDSALYLCASSAGPSGEGQFFGPGTRLTVL.

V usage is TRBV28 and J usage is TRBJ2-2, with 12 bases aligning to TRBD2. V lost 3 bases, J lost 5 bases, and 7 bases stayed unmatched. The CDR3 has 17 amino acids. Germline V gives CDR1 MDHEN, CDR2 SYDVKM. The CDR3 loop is CASSLLAGGLSTGELFF. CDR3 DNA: TGTGCCAGCAGTTTGCTAGCGGGAGGGCTCTCAACCGGGGAGCTGTTTTTT.

Here the CDR3 reads CASSIPGAETQYF. CDR3 sequence (DNA): TGTGCCAGTAGTATCCCAGGGGCAGAGACCCAGTACTTC. The V gene is TRBV19, the J gene TRBJ2-5, with a weak D call TRBD1 (6 bases). The germline V gene encodes CDR1 LNHDA and CDR2 SQIVND (reference sequence). The CDR3 totals 13 residues. Trimming took 3 bases from V and 4 from J, leaving 9 bases between them.

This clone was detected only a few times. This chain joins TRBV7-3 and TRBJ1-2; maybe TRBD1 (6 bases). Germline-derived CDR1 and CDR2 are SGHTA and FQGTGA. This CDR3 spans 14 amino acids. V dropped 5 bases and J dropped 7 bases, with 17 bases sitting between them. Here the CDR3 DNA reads TGTGCCAGCAGCGGGGGAGACAGGAGAGGTGGCTACACCTTC. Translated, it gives CASSGGDRRGGYTF. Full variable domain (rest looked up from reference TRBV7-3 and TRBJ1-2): GAGVSQTPSNKVTEKGKYVELRCDPISGHTALYWYRQSLGQGPEFLIYFQGTGAADDSGLPNDRFFAVRPEGSVSTLKIQRTERGDSAVYLCASSGGDRRGGYTFGSGTRLTVV.

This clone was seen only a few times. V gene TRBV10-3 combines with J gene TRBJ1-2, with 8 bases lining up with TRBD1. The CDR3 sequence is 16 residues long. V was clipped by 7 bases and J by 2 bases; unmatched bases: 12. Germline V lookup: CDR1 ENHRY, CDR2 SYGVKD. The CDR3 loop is CAINAGGAARNYGYTF. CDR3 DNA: TGTGCCATCAACGCAGGGGGCGCCGCCAGAAACTATGGCTACACCTTC.

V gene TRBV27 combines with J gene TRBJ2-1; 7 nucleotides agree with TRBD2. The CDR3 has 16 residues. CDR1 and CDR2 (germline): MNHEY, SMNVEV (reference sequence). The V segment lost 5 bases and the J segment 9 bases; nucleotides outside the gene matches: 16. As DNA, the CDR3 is TGTGCCAGCAGTCCCGGTAGGGCGGGAGTGATAAGTGAGCAGTTCTTC. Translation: CASSPGRAGVISEQFF.

CDR3 residues: CASSLQRGAYYEQYF. The DNA of the CDR3 is TGTGCCAGCAGTTTACAGCGGGGGGCCTACTACGAGCAGTACTTC. The chain links TRBV28 to TRBJ2-7; 9 bases agree with TRBD2. Losses at the gene ends were 2 bases for V and 3 bases for J; bases not matched to a gene: 5. The CDR3 contains 15 residues. In germline, CDR1 is MDHEN, CDR2 SYDVKM.

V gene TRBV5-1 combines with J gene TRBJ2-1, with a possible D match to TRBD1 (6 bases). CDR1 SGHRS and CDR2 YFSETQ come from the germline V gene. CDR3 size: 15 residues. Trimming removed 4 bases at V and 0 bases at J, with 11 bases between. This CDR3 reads CASSQDRNSYNEQFF. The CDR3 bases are TGCGCCAGCAGCCAGGACAGAAACTCCTACAATGAGCAGTTCTTC. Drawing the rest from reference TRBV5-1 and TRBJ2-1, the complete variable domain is KAGVTQTPRYLIKTRGQQVTLSCSPISGHRSVSWYQQTPGQGLQFLFEYFSETQRNKGNFPGRFSGRQFSNSRSEMNVSTLELGDSALYLCASSQDRNSYNEQFFGPGTRLTVL.

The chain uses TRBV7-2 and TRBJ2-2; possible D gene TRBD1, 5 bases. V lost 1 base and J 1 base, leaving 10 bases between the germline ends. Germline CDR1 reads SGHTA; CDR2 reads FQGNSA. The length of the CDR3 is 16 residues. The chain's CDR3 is CASSLVGQLNTGELFF. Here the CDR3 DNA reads TGTGCCAGCAGCTTAGTGGGGCAGCTGAACACCGGGGAGCTGTTTTTT.

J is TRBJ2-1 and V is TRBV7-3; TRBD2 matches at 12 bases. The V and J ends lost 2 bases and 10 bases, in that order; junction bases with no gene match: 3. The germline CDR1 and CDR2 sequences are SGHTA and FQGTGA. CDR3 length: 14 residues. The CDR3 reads CASSLASGGAEQFF. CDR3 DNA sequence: TGTGCCAGCAGCTTAGCTAGCGGGGGGGCCGAGCAGTTCTTC.

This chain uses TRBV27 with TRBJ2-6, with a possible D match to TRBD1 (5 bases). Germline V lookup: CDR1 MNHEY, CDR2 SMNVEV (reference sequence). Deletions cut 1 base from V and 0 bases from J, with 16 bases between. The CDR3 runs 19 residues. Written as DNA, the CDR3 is TGTGCCAGCAGTTTATGGGGTTGGGGCAGCCACTCTGGGGCCAACGTCCTGACTTTC. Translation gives CASSLWGWGSHSGANVLTF.

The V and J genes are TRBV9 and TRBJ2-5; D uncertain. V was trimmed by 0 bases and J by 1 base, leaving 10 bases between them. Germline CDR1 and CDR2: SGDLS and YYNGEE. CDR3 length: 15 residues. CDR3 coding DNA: TGTGCCAGCAGCGTAGGAGGCCCGAGCCAAGAGACCCAGTACTTC. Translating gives CASSVGGPSQETQYF.

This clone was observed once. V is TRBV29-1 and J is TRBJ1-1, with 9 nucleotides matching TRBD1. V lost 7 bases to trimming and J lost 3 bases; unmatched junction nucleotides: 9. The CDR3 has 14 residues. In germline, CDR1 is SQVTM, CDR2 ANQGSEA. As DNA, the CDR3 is TGCAGCGCCCGACAGGGGGGAATGGACACTGAAGCTTTCTTT. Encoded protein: CSARQGGMDTEAFF.